The T cell receptor beta chain described here comes from a study of blood T cell repertoires in COVID-19. Across the whole study: Both acute and convalescent COVID-19 samples were obtained from the United States, Italy and Spain.

This CDR3 has 16 residues. CDR1 is SEHNR and CDR2 is FQNEAQ in the germline V gene (reference sequence). The V segment lost 4 bases and the J segment 3 bases; nucleotides outside the gene matches: 7. Authors' analysis steps: Scientists estimated how many nucleated cells there were by amplifying reference gene primers. Sequenced by immunoSEQ multiplex PCR; TCRdb stores in-frame clones only, minus some. V and J calls and clone size follow that table, whereas D and trimming were derived from the DNA. This table has 40,000 or so clones, approximately 74% appearing once. The chain employs TRBV7-9 and TRBJ2-4; TRBD1 matches at 9 bases. The sequenced sample consisted of peripheral blood. This clonotype was obtained from a man between 70 and 80 years old with COVID-19, enrolled during active disease. DNA of the CDR3: TGTGCCAGCAGCTACACAGGGGGCGCCGTCAAAAACATTCAGTACTTC. This sequence encodes CASSYTGGAVKNIQYF.